The rows below give T cell receptor beta chains drawn from one sample of a study of T cells in Graves' hyperthyroidism and ophthalmopathy. TCRdb ran MiXCR on the multiplex PCR reads and lists one entry per CDR3 protein. Of a few hundred thousand distinct CDR3 sequences in the sample, 15% to 18% were seen once. Sequencing was carried out using blood. These receptors were obtained from a woman aged 25 to 45 with Graves' hyperthyroidism. CDR3s include the opening cysteine and the closing phenylalanine or tryptophan. D genes are given only for firm matches. Some rows mark clone size as missing; the rest say once, few, many or name a class of expanded clone.

abundance	v_gene	d_gene	j_gene	CDR3aa	CDR3nt
many	TRBV7-2	TRBD2	TRBJ2-5	CASSPNEIAGGGGKTQYF	TGTGCCAGCAGCCCAAATGAAATAGCGGGAGGTGGGGGCAAGACCCAGTACTTC
NA	TRBV20-1	NA	TRBJ2-7	CSARRSGYEQYF	TGCAGTGCTAGAAGGAGCGGCTACGAGCAGTACTTC
NA	TRBV10-2	TRBD1	TRBJ1-6	CASSESGGGRYNSPLHF	TGCGCCAGCAGTGAGTCGGGAGGGGGCCGTTATAATTCACCCCTCCACTTT
few	TRBV20-1	TRBD1	TRBJ1-1	CSADPGQLNTEAFF	TGCAGTGCGGACCCGGGACAGCTAAACACTGAAGCTTTCTTT
many	TRBV7-2	NA	TRBJ2-2	CASSLNRNTGELFF	TGTGCCAGCAGCTTAAACCGGAACACCGGGGAGCTGTTTTTT
few	TRBV18	TRBD2	TRBJ2-7	CASSRSGGSSYEQYF	TGTGCCAGCTCACGTAGCGGGGGGAGCTCCTACGAGCAGTACTTC
many	TRBV11-2	NA	TRBJ1-1	CASSLGLYSNTEAFF	TGTGCCAGCAGCTTAGGCTTGTATTCGAACACTGAAGCTTTCTTT
many	TRBV2	TRBD1	TRBJ2-7	CASSGRDRSLYEQYF	TGTGCCAGCAGTGGGCGGGACAGGTCCCTTTACGAGCAGTACTTC
many	TRBV27	TRBD2	TRBJ2-3	CASSPGTRNPTDTQYF	TGTGCCAGCAGTCCCGGGACTAGAAACCCCACAGATACGCAGTATTTT
NA	TRBV5-4	NA	TRBJ2-5	CASSKDTTDQETQYF	TGTGCCAGCAGCAAGGATACGACAGATCAAGAGACCCAGTACTTC
once	TRBV6-1	NA	TRBJ1-3	CASSDIGREPFLGNTIYF	TGTGCCAGCAGTGATATAGGTCGGGAGCCCTTTCTTGGAAACACCATATATTTT
NA	TRBV7-9	NA	TRBJ1-5	CASSLGHGAQPQHF	TGTGCCAGCAGCCTCGGACACGGGGCTCAGCCCCAGCATTTT
NA	TRBV7-9	TRBD2	TRBJ2-2	CASSLALAESPELFF	TGTGCCAGCAGCTTAGCGCTAGCGGAGTCCCCGGAGCTGTTTTTT
few	TRBV18	NA	TRBJ2-1	CASSPLPPLTGAYNEQFF	TGTGCCAGCTCACCACTCCCCCCCCTGACGGGAGCCTACAATGAGCAGTTCTTC
NA	TRBV3-1	NA	TRBJ2-7	CASSGHLGYEQYF	TGTGCCAGCAGCGGACACCTTGGCTACGAGCAGTACTTC
many	TRBV2	NA	TRBJ2-7	CASSEDWGYEQYF	TGTGCCAGCAGTGAAGACTGGGGCTACGAGCAGTACTTC
many	TRBV29-1	NA	TRBJ2-7	CSVEVVKEGEQYF	TGCAGCGTTGAAGTGGTAAAGGAGGGGGAGCAGTACTTC
few	TRBV5-8	NA	TRBJ2-2	CASSLEYPNAGELFF	TGTGCCAGCAGCTTGGAATATCCCAACGCCGGGGAGCTGTTTTTT
few	TRBV25-1	TRBD2	TRBJ2-5	CASSGLAGGQYQETQYF	TGTGCCAGCAGTGGGCTAGCGGGAGGCCAGTACCAAGAGACCCAGTACTTC
many	TRBV27	NA	TRBJ2-7	CASSLSSGHNYEQYF	TGTGCCAGCAGTTTATCCTCGGGACATAACTACGAGCAGTACTTC
many	TRBV20-1	NA	TRBJ1-2	CSARGPDGGFYGYTF	TGCAGTGCTAGAGGCCCGGACGGGGGATTTTATGGCTACACCTTC
NA	TRBV7-9	NA	TRBJ2-7	CASSLAFLLGGDEQYF	TGTGCCAGCAGCTTAGCCTTTCTTTTGGGGGGAGACGAGCAGTACTTC
NA	TRBV19	NA	TRBJ1-1	CASTNLRSGLNTEAFF	TGTGCCAGTACCAACCTTAGATCAGGGCTGAACACTGAAGCTTTCTTT
many	TRBV7-8	NA	TRBJ2-3	CASSFASSQGADTQYF	TGTGCCAGCAGCTTTGCTAGCTCCCAAGGGGCAGATACGCAGTATTTT
many	TRBV28	NA	TRBJ1-1	CASCHSPSEAFF	TGTGCCAGTTGCCATTCCCCCTCGGAAGCTTTCTTT
many	TRBV7-3	TRBD2	TRBJ2-3	CASSPTSGGTDTQYF	TGTGCCAGCAGCCCCACTAGCGGAGGTACAGATACGCAGTATTTT
many	TRBV6-2/TRBV6-3	NA	TRBJ2-3	CASSTGSNADTQYF	TGTGCCAGTTCCACCGGGAGTAACGCAGATACGCAGTATTTT
few	TRBV7-8	NA	TRBJ2-7	CASKVGPGYEQYF	TGTGCCAGCAAGGTAGGGCCTGGCTACGAGCAGTACTTC
NA	TRBV19	TRBD1	TRBJ2-3	CASSQDRWTDTQYF	TGTGCCAGTAGCCAGGACAGGTGGACAGATACGCAGTATTTT
many	TRBV18	TRBD1	TRBJ1-1	CASSPPRGEPEAFF	TGTGCCAGCTCACCCCCCAGGGGGGAGCCTGAAGCTTTCTTT
NA	TRBV4-3	NA	TRBJ2-1	CASSQESANSYNEQFF	TGCGCCAGCAGCCAAGAGTCAGCGAACTCCTACAATGAGCAGTTCTTC
many	TRBV12-3/TRBV12-4	NA	TRBJ2-5	CASSRSRVETQYF	TGTGCCAGCAGCCGATCCCGGGTAGAGACCCAGTACTTC
many	TRBV28	TRBD2	TRBJ2-1	CASNWRREGRLQFF	TGTGCCAGCAACTGGCGGAGGGAGGGCCGGTTGCAGTTCTTC
many	TRBV12-3/TRBV12-4	NA	TRBJ2-2	CASSLSGFGTGELFF	TGTGCCAGCAGTTTGTCGGGGTTCGGCACCGGGGAGCTGTTTTTT
few	TRBV13	TRBD1	TRBJ2-7	CASSNVRDRGGGQYF	TGTGCCAGCAGCAATGTCCGGGACAGGGGGGGAGGGCAGTACTTC
many	TRBV19	NA	TRBJ2-3	CASSILNRPLGTDTQYF	TGTGCCAGTAGTATCCTGAACCGACCACTTGGCACAGATACGCAGTATTTT
many	TRBV12-3/TRBV12-4	NA	TRBJ1-5	CASSDGPNQPQHF	TGTGCCAGCAGCGACGGGCCCAATCAGCCCCAGCATTTT
few	TRBV5-1	TRBD2	TRBJ2-3	CASSSSLAGGITDTQYF	TGCGCCAGCAGCTCCTCCTTAGCGGGAGGGATCACAGATACGCAGTATTTT
many	TRBV28	NA	TRBJ1-4	CASRPAFEKLFF	TGTGCCAGCAGACCCGCTTTTGAAAAACTGTTTTTT
many	TRBV20-1	NA	TRBJ2-7	CSARAPPPSYEQYF	TGCAGTGCTAGAGCCCCGCCGCCCTCCTACGAGCAGTACTTC
many	TRBV5-5	NA	TRBJ2-5	CASRRPGQQETQYF	TGTGCCAGCAGACGCCCGGGACAACAAGAGACCCAGTACTTC
NA	TRBV5-1	TRBD2	TRBJ2-3	CASSTASGPSTDTQYF	TGCGCCAGCAGCACCGCTAGCGGGCCCAGCACAGATACGCAGTATTTT
many	TRBV10-3	NA	TRBJ2-3	CAISDRRSSDTQYF	TGTGCCATCAGTGACCGGCGGAGTTCAGATACGCAGTATTTT
NA	TRBV30	TRBD1	TRBJ2-7	CAWSELGGALGEQYF	TGTGCCTGGAGTGAATTAGGGGGCGCATTGGGCGAGCAGTACTTC
many	TRBV7-6	NA	TRBJ2-7	CASSSTRGYEQYF	TGTGCCAGCAGCTCCACTAGGGGATACGAGCAGTACTTC
NA	TRBV7-2	TRBD2	TRBJ2-7	CASSQDLAGRSYEQYF	TGTGCCAGCAGCCAAGACCTAGCGGGACGTTCCTACGAGCAGTACTTC
many	TRBV7-3	TRBD2	TRBJ2-2	CASSPIAGGNTGELFF	TGTGCCAGCAGCCCCATAGCGGGGGGGAACACCGGGGAGCTGTTTTTT
NA	TRBV7-9	NA	TRBJ2-5	CASSLEQAQEIQYF	TGTGCCAGCAGCTTAGAACAGGCCCAAGAGATCCAGTACTTC
many	TRBV7-3	NA	TRBJ2-3	CASSPRGVMSTDTQYF	TGTGCCAGCAGCCCCCGCGGGGTAATGAGCACAGATACGCAGTATTTT
many	TRBV3-1	TRBD2	TRBJ2-1	CASSQDVGVGGNEQFF	TGTGCCAGCAGCCAAGATGTCGGAGTGGGAGGGAATGAGCAGTTCTTC
many	TRBV27	NA	TRBJ2-5	CASRPGRWLQETQYF	TGTGCCAGCAGACCGGGACGGTGGCTCCAAGAGACCCAGTACTTC
many	TRBV2	NA	TRBJ2-2	CASSEHKVTGELFF	TGTGCCAGCAGTGAACACAAAGTAACCGGGGAGCTGTTTTTT
NA	TRBV24-1	TRBD2	TRBJ2-1	CATSDPRTRSEQFF	TGTGCCACCAGTGACCCCCGGACTAGATCTGAGCAGTTCTTC
NA	TRBV10-2	NA	TRBJ2-3	CASSEPRQAVDTQYF	TGCGCCAGCAGTGAGCCACGACAGGCGGTAGATACGCAGTATTTT